A single sample gave rise to the 29 T cell receptor beta chains below, sequenced in a study of molecular identifiers for immune sequencing clone quantification. TCRdb re-derived calls from the PCR reads in MiXCR, one entry per CDR3 protein. The sample contains 490,000 or so distinct CDR3 sequences, under 30% of which appear only once. The sample taken for sequencing was naive CD8+ T cells from blood, with Jurkat cell RNA spiked in. The subset here: FACS-sorted CD8+CD4-CCR7+CD45RA+ naive T cells. These receptors were obtained from a human donor in good health. Some libraries in this study had Jurkat cell RNA spiked in.

V gene TRBV4-3 combines with J gene TRBJ2-7; the D gene is possibly TRBD2 (6 bases). V lost 1 base and J lost 2, with 21 bases in between. CDR1 is LGHNA, CDR2 YSLEER, per germline. The CDR3 contains 18 residues. DNA of the CDR3: TGCGCCAGCAGCCAAGTTCACACGGGCGCGGGACGAACCTACGAGCAGTACTTC. Its translation: CASSQVHTGAGRTYEQYF.

The chain links TRBV12-3 or TRBV12-4 to TRBJ2-2; 9 bases are shared with TRBD2. Trimming at V came to 7 bases and at J to 4 bases, leaving 16 bases not matched to a gene. This CDR3 spans 18 amino acids. In nucleotides, the CDR3 is TGTGCCAGCATGATACCGGGACTAGCAAAATCGGGCACCGGGGAGCTGTTTTTT. Translated, it gives CASMIPGLAKSGTGELFF.

The chain joins TRBV12-3 or TRBV12-4 to TRBJ2-3; TRBD2 might be the D (5 bases). This CDR3 has 15 amino acids. The V gene lost 6 bases and the J gene lost 0 bases, with 13 bases spanning the gap. The CDR3 is CASRLSGPSTDTQYF. Here the CDR3 DNA reads TGTGCCAGCAGATTAAGCGGACCTAGCACAGATACGCAGTATTTT.

In this sample, this clonotype turned up many times. The J gene is TRBJ2-2, the V gene TRBV5-4; D could derive from TRBD1 or TRBD2 (5 bases each). V lost 5 bases to trimming and J lost 4 bases, with 12 bases between them. Per the germline V gene, CDR1 is SGHNT and CDR2 is YYREEE (reference sequence). There are 14 residues in the CDR3. CDR3 DNA sequence: TGTGCCAGCAGGGACGGGACCTCCACCGGGGAGCTGTTTTTT. This encodes CASRDGTSTGELFF.

This clonotype has at least ten counts. The CDR3 DNA sequence: TGCGCCAGCAGCCAGGGGCCTGGGTTGGAAGATACGCAGTATTTT. It yields the protein CASSQGPGLEDTQYF. The genes are TRBV4-3 and TRBJ2-3, with D perhaps TRBD1 (5 bases). V was shortened by 3 bases and J by 5 bases, with 15 bases between the two germline ends. Germline loops: CDR1 LGHNA, CDR2 YSLEER. This CDR3 has 15 amino acids.

This clonotype was seen at least ten times. CDR3 bases: TGTGCCAGCCAGGGGTATAATGAAAAACTGTTTTTT. This gives the protein CASQGYNEKLFF. The gene calls are TRBV27 and TRBJ1-4, with D maybe TRBD1 (6 bases). Germline V gene lookup returns CDR1 MNHEY and CDR2 SMNVEV (reference sequence). This CDR3 has 12 amino acids. The ends were cut back, 8 bases at V and 4 bases at J, with 8 bases in the middle.

This clonotype was seen many times. The rearrangement joins TRBV11-2 to TRBJ1-4; TRBD1 is a possible D gene (6 bases). The length of the CDR3 is 15 residues. Germline V lookup: CDR1 SGHAT, CDR2 FQNNGV. The germline V and J ends were trimmed by 7 bases and 0 bases, with 12 bases remaining between them. CDR3 nucleotide sequence: TGTGCCAGCACCCGACAGGAGGCAACTAATGAAAAACTGTTTTTT. Its protein product is CASTRQEATNEKLFF.

V is TRBV6-2 or TRBV6-3 and J is TRBJ1-5, with TRBD1 as a possible D gene (6 bases). The CDR3 extends over 16 amino acids. V lost 6 bases and J lost 1, with 16 bases in between. Germline V gene sequence: CDR1 MNHEY, CDR2 SVGEGT. CDR3 sequence reads: CASSPRQVESNQPQHF. The CDR3 nucleotides read TGTGCCAGCAGCCCTAGACAGGTCGAGAGCAATCAGCCCCAGCATTTT.

The rearrangement joins TRBV20-1 to TRBJ2-7; 7 bases agree with TRBD2. J was trimmed by 3 bases and V by 0 bases; bases with no gene match: 8. Looked up from germline, CDR1 is DFQATT and CDR2 is SNEGSKA (reference sequence). The CDR3 runs 15 residues. The CDR3 spells CSARDQAGFVYEQYF. The CDR3 DNA is TGCAGTGCTAGAGATCAAGCGGGATTCGTCTACGAGCAGTACTTC.

The chain employs TRBV5-8 and TRBJ2-2, with 8 bases matching TRBD2. V lost 8 bases to trimming and J lost 0 bases; unmatched junction nucleotides: 3. Looked up from germline, CDR1 is SGHTS and CDR2 is YDEGEE. The length of the CDR3 is 14 residues. The CDR3 reads CASRTSPNTGELFF. The CDR3 DNA sequence: TGTGCCAGTAGGACTAGCCCGAACACCGGGGAGCTGTTTTTT.

J is TRBJ2-7 and V is TRBV6-1; TRBD1 matches 8 bases. Germline CDR1 and CDR2: MNHNS and SASEGT. J was trimmed by 2 bases and V by 3 bases; bases with no gene match: 6. This CDR3 region has 15 residues. CDR3 region: CASSDKQQGAYEQYF. For the CDR3, the DNA is TGTGCCAGCAGTGATAAACAACAGGGGGCCTACGAGCAGTACTTC.

This clonotype was seen only a few times. This sequence joins TRBV30 and TRBJ2-1; a weak D match, TRBD2 (6 bases). V shed 5 bases and J shed 4 bases, with 15 bases lying between them. The CDR3 runs 14 residues. Germline CDR1 GTSNPN, CDR2 SVGIG (reference sequence). CDR3: CAWGGSGEYNEQFF. The CDR3 nucleotides are TGTGCCTGGGGAGGGTCGGGGGAGTACAATGAGCAGTTCTTC. The full variable domain, its missing parts supplied by reference TRBV30 and TRBJ2-1, is SQTIHQWPATLVQPVGSPLSLECTVEGTSNPNLYWYRQAAGRGLQLLFYSVGIGQISSEVPQNLSASRPQDRQFILSSKKLLLSDSGFYLCAWGGSGEYNEQFFGPGTRLTVL.

The rearrangement joins TRBV5-1 to TRBJ2-6, with 7 positions matching TRBD2. The CDR3 has 15 amino acids. The V gene end was trimmed by 4 bases and the J gene end by 2 bases; junction bases not matched to a gene: 3. Germline-derived CDR1 and CDR2 are SGHRS and YFSETQ. CDR3 nucleotides: TGCGCCAGCAGCCTTGGGGGGGCTGGGGCCAACGTCCTGACTTTC. Translated: CASSLGGAGANVLTF.

This clonotype has just a few counts. The chain recombines TRBV4-3 with TRBJ2-2; D is possibly TRBD2 (5 bases). V was trimmed by 1 base and J by 0 bases, leaving 21 bases between them. This CDR3 is 20 amino acids long. The germline CDR1 and CDR2 sequences are LGHNA and YSLEER. The DNA of the CDR3 is TGCGCCAGCAGCCAAGTCCTCACAAACTTGCTAGCCTCGAACACCGGGGAGCTGTTTTTT. As protein: CASSQVLTNLLASNTGELFF.

As DNA, the CDR3 is TGTGCCAGCGGTACGATAGCGTCACCCGACAATGAGCAGTTCTTC. Protein product: CASGTIASPDNEQFF. The chain links TRBV28 to TRBJ2-1; D perhaps matches TRBD2 (5 bases). The CDR3 covers 15 residues. Germline CDR1 and CDR2: MDHEN and SYDVKM. The V and J ends lost 8 bases and 5 bases respectively, with 19 bases between them.

The table lists this clonotype with many counts. The rearrangement uses TRBV6-2 or TRBV6-3 and TRBJ1-5; TRBD1 is a possible D gene (5 bases). V dropped 3 bases and J dropped 5 bases, with 11 bases sitting between them. The CDR3 length is 14 residues. Germline V lookup: CDR1 MNHEY, CDR2 SVGEGT. CDR3: CASSYPRGDQPQHF. CDR3 sequence (DNA): TGTGCCAGCAGTTATCCCCGAGGGGATCAGCCCCAGCATTTT.

The V and J genes are TRBV5-1 and TRBJ2-7; 13 positions match TRBD2. The CDR3 runs 16 residues. The germline V gene encodes CDR1 SGHRS and CDR2 YFSETQ. V was clipped by 4 bases and J by 4 bases; unmatched bases: 8. The CDR3: CASSPRPTSGRYEQYF. The DNA of the CDR3 is TGCGCCAGCAGCCCCAGACCGACTAGCGGGAGGTACGAGCAGTACTTC.

In its sample, this clonotype was seen many times. CDR3 sequence reads: CASSSGQGLLYEQYF. The CDR3 DNA is TGCGCCAGCAGCTCCGGACAGGGATTGTTATACGAGCAGTACTTC. This chain links TRBV5-1 with TRBJ2-7; 8 nucleotides agree with TRBD1. Per the germline V gene, CDR1 is SGHRS and CDR2 is YFSETQ. Germline trimming cut 3 bases from V and 4 bases from J; bases unmatched to any gene: 9. The CDR3 loop spans 15 amino acids.

The chain carries TRBV2 and TRBJ2-5; TRBD2 matches 7 bases. V trimming: 5 bases; J trimming: 0 bases; junction bases outside the gene matches: 3. The germline gives CDR1 SNHLY, CDR2 FYNNEI. This CDR3 contains 14 residues. CDR3 DNA sequence: TGTGCCAGCAGTTGGGAGGGTCACCAAGAGACCCAGTACTTC. It specifies CASSWEGHQETQYF.

This clonotype was observed at least ten times. The chain combines TRBV7-9 with TRBJ2-7; 9 nucleotides agree with TRBD2. In germline, CDR1 is SEHNR, CDR2 FQNEAQ (reference sequence). V shed 5 bases and J 3 bases; nucleotides not matched to a gene: 14. The CDR3 spans 17 residues. The CDR3 region has the DNA TGTGCCAGCAGCCCACACAGCGGGGGGACGTCGAACTACGAGCAGTACTTC. Translated, it gives CASSPHSGGTSNYEQYF.

Ten or more counts support this clonotype. The genes are TRBV20-1 and TRBJ1-4; D remains ambiguous. Trimming removed 5 bases at V and 4 bases at J, with 14 bases between. This CDR3 comprises 14 residues. Germline V gene lookup returns CDR1 DFQATT and CDR2 SNEGSKA (reference sequence). The CDR3 is CSAPLGFVNEKLFF. DNA for the CDR3: TGCAGTGCTCCGCTTGGGTTTGTTAATGAAAAACTGTTTTTT.

This clonotype was seen many times. The chain links TRBV4-3 to TRBJ2-7; 8 nucleotides agree with TRBD1. Trimming at V came to 5 bases and at J to 6 bases, leaving 15 bases not matched to a gene. The CDR3 has 16 residues. Germline V gives CDR1 LGHNA, CDR2 YSLEER. This CDR3 reads CASSALAGGSGSEQYF. CDR3 nucleotide sequence: TGCGCCAGCAGCGCATTGGCAGGGGGCTCGGGTAGCGAGCAGTACTTC.

This clonotype was detected ten times or more. This chain uses TRBV20-1 with TRBJ2-4; 10 positions match TRBD1. Trimming at V came to 5 bases and at J to 2 bases, leaving 3 bases not matched to a gene. The CDR3 has 14 residues. Germline V gene sequence: CDR1 DFQATT, CDR2 SNEGSKA (reference sequence). DNA of the CDR3: TGCAGTGCTGGACAGGGGGTACCCAAAAACATTCAGTACTTC. Residues: CSAGQGVPKNIQYF.

This clonotype came up a few times. V usage is TRBV19 and J usage is TRBJ1-4; D unclear. There are 14 residues in the CDR3. Trimming stripped 7 bases from V and 0 bases from J, with 9 bases between. CDR1 is LNHDA and CDR2 is SQIVND in the germline V gene (reference sequence). CDR3 sequence (DNA): TGTGCCAGTACCCGAGACGCAACTAATGAAAAACTGTTTTTT. Protein: CASTRDATNEKLFF.

Note on this clonotype: A read error is likely, as this CDR3 ends without the conserved phenylalanine or tryptophan. The chain employs TRBV6-5 and TRBJ1-1; D gene unclear. V lost 2 bases to trimming and J lost 3 bases, with 13 bases between them. CDR3 length: 15 residues. From germline, CDR1 is MNHEY and CDR2 SVGAGI. This CDR3 reads CASSYDAIVDTEAFI. The CDR3 nucleotides are TGTGCCAGCAGTTACGACGCGATAGTGGACACTGAAGCTTTCATT.

The CDR3 is CASSLDHNEQFF. The DNA of the CDR3 is TGTGCCAGCAGCTTAGACCACAATGAGCAGTTCTTC. V gene TRBV11-2 combines with J gene TRBJ2-1; D remains ambiguous. V shed 0 bases and J shed 5 bases, with 2 bases lying between them. Germline-derived CDR1 and CDR2 are SGHAT and FQNNGV. CDR3 length equals 12 residues.

CDR3 DNA sequence: TGCGCCAGCAGCCAAGATAGCCACTTTGGTGCCGGGACAGGGGCCACAGATACGCAGTATTTT. Translated: CASSQDSHFGAGTGATDTQYF. The genes are TRBV4-3 and TRBJ2-3; 10 bases match TRBD1. The CDR3 is 21 residues long. CDR1 is LGHNA and CDR2 is YSLEER in the germline V gene. After removal of 0 bases from V and 2 bases from J, the junction contained 17 bases not matched to a gene.

A few counts support this clonotype. The rearrangement links TRBV9 to TRBJ2-3; no firm D call. This CDR3 has 15 residues. Germline V CDR1 and CDR2: SGDLS, YYNGEE. V lost 3 bases and J 2 bases, leaving 13 bases between the germline ends. This CDR3 is CASSGGQTNTDTQYF. The CDR3 DNA reads as TGTGCCAGCAGCGGTGGGCAGACAAACACAGATACGCAGTATTTT. Full variable domain (outside the CDR3, taken from reference TRBV9 and TRBJ2-3): DSGVTQTPKHLITATGQRVTLRCSPRSGDLSVYWYQQSLDQGLQFLIQYYNGEERAKGNILERFSAQQFPDLHSELNLSSLELGDSALYFCASSGGQTNTDTQYFGPGTRLTVL.

About this clonotype: A much larger clone is a single base away; this may be a read error. This rearrangement joins TRBV3-1 to TRBJ2-3; 9 positions match TRBD2. Germline-derived CDR1 and CDR2 are LGHDT and YNNKEL (reference sequence). The CDR3 is 15 residues long. The CDR3 nucleotides are TGTGCCAGCAGCCAAGCGACACCGGGACTAGCAACGCGGTATTTT. Amino acids: CASSQATPGLATRYF.